This T cell receptor (beta chain) was obtained from a study of cytomegalovirus exposure and HLA in healthy donors. Broader study findings: Specific recognition of CMV antigens was confirmed in vitro for a few chains (all CMV-associated). A later analysis by the authors found several of the most significant clusters apparently linked to common viral pathogens. Among donors in an Asian-associated ancestry cluster, a later analysis reportedly found fewer N-insertions than the roughly 700-donor mean. Later on, a genetic analysis was performed. It linked a missense variant in DCLRE1C with V- and J-gene trimming of TCR beta.

Concerning this clone: Its antigen is unidentified.

CDR3 size: 14 residues. The germline V gene has CDR1 MNHEY and CDR2 SMNVEV (reference sequence). The V end lost 4 bases, the J end lost 4 bases, and 14 bases lay between the germline ends. PCR used 60 Vbeta primers and 13 Jbeta primers. Profiled with immunoSEQ multiplex PCR; TCRdb holds only in-frame clones, not every one. This sample has about 150,000 clones; 73% occur once, and the top ten carry 1.6%. The receptor comes from a young woman in good health and CMV-seronegative. The material sequenced was PBMCs. V usage is TRBV27 and J usage is TRBJ2-7; D may be TRBD2 (6 bases). CDR3 bases: TGTGCCAGCAGTTGGGGGACTGCCTCTTACGAGCAGTACTTC. Amino acid sequence: CASSWGTASYEQYF.